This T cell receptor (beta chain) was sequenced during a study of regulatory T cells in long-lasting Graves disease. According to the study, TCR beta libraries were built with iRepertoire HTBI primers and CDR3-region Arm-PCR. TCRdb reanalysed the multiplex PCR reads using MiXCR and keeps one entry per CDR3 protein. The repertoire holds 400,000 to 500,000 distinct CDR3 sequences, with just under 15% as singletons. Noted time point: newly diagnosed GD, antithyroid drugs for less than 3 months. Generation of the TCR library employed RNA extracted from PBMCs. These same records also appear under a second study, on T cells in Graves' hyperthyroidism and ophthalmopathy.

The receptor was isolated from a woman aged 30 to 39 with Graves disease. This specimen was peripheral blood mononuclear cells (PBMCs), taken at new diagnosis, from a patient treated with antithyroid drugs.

CDR3 amino acids: CASSQTGLGGYTF. For the CDR3, the DNA is TGCGCCAGCAGCCAGACAGGCCTGGGGGGCTACACCTTC. V and J are TRBV4-1 and TRBJ1-2; maybe TRBD1 (6 bases). The CDR3 sequence is 13 residues long. V lost 3 bases and J lost 8, with 13 bases in between. CDR1 is MGHRA and CDR2 is YSYEKL in the germline V gene.